This is a list of T cell receptor beta chains from one sample in a study of Ad26.COV2.S vaccination and SARS-CoV-2 variants. Only in-frame clones appear in the TCRdb table, and some are missing; sequencing was by immunoSEQ multiplex PCR. This sample has fewer than 150,000 clones; roughly 90% occur once, and the top ten carry 5%. Material: peripheral blood, obtained after recovery from COVID-19. These receptors all stem from a human donor who had recovered from COVID-19. Both conserved end residues are part of each CDR3. Fields, in order: clone size, V gene, D gene, CDR3 protein. D genes are given only for firm matches. The size field is filled for only some rows; it gives once, few, many or a size class.

abundance: .; v_gene: TRBV19; d_gene: .; CDR3aa: CASSYPTESSNQPQHF
abundance: .; v_gene: TRBV10-2; d_gene: .; CDR3aa: CASGPESQPQHF
abundance: .; v_gene: TRBV6-5; d_gene: .; CDR3aa: CASSYTRDSRLHGYTF
abundance: .; v_gene: TRBV4-3; d_gene: TRBD1; CDR3aa: CASSPRDRRPLHSPLHF
abundance: .; v_gene: TRBV19; d_gene: TRBD2; CDR3aa: CASSIGGTTDTQYF
abundance: .; v_gene: TRBV7-9; d_gene: .; CDR3aa: CASSRESGAGGYTF
abundance: .; v_gene: TRBV7-2; d_gene: TRBD1; CDR3aa: CASSLAPGQGANGELFF
abundance: .; v_gene: TRBV11-3; d_gene: .; CDR3aa: CASSPRQVTNYGYTF
abundance: few; v_gene: TRBV6-2/TRBV6-3; d_gene: .; CDR3aa: CASSYGGLGANVLTF
abundance: .; v_gene: TRBV7-9; d_gene: .; CDR3aa: CASSTSPATDTQYF
abundance: .; v_gene: TRBV7-6; d_gene: .; CDR3aa: CASSPVKGVGAGELFF
abundance: .; v_gene: TRBV11-2; d_gene: .; CDR3aa: CASSAIQGYEQYF
abundance: .; v_gene: TRBV7-9; d_gene: .; CDR3aa: CASSPAPDTTIDTGELFF
abundance: .; v_gene: TRBV19; d_gene: TRBD1; CDR3aa: CASKGQGPANYGYTF
abundance: .; v_gene: TRBV24-1; d_gene: TRBD2; CDR3aa: CATSDSGAGDLNTQYF
abundance: .; v_gene: TRBV30; d_gene: .; CDR3aa: CAWSKTDVLAKNIQYF
abundance: .; v_gene: TRBV7-2; d_gene: .; CDR3aa: CASSPRSSSGNTIYF
abundance: .; v_gene: TRBV27; d_gene: TRBD1; CDR3aa: CASSADDRVTVGYTF